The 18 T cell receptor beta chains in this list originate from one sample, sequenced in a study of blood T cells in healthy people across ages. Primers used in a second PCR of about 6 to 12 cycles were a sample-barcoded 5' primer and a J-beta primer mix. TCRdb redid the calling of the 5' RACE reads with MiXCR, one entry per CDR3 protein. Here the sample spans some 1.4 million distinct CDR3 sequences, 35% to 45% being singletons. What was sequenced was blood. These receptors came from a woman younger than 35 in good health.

The CDR3, as DNA: TGTGCCAGCAGCTTGGAAGACGGGAGCGGGAGAGATGAGCAGTACTTC. Residues: CASSLEDGSGRDEQYF. The genes are TRBV5-6 and TRBJ2-7; 8 bases fit TRBD2. Germline CDR1 and CDR2: SGHDT and YYEEEE. The CDR3 loop spans 16 amino acids. Trimming removed 0 bases from V and 7 bases from J; junction bases left unmatched: 12.

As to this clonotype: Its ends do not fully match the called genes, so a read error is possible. CDR3 in DNA: TGTGCCGCCAGTGATTCAGGACTAGCGGAAGAGACCCAGTACTTC. Its protein is CAASDSGLAEETQYF. The rearrangement links TRBV24-1 to TRBJ2-5; TRBD2 matches 10 bases. The CDR3 is made up of 15 amino acids. The germline V gene has CDR1 KGHDR and CDR2 SFDVKD.

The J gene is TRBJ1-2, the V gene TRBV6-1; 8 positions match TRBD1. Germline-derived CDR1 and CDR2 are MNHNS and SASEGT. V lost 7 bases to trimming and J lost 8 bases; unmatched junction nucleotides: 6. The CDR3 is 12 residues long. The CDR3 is CASTQTGEGYTF. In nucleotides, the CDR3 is TGTGCCAGCACCCAGACAGGGGAGGGCTACACCTTC.

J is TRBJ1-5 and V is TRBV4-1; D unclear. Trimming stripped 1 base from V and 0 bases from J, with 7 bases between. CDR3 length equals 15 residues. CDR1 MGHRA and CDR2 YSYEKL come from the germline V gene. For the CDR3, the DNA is TGCGCCAGCAGCCAAGGAAAGTATAGCAATCAGCCCCAGCATTTT. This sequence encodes CASSQGKYSNQPQHF.

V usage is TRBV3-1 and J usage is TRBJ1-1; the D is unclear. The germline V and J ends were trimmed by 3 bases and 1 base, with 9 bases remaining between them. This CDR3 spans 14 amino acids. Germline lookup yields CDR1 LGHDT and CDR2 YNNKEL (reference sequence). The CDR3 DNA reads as TGTGCCAGCAGCCATGGACTAAAGAACACTGAAGCTTTCTTT. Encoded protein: CASSHGLKNTEAFF. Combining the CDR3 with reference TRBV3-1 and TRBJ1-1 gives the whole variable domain DTAVSQTPKYLVTQMGNDKSIKCEQNLGHDTMYWYKQDSKKFLKIMFSYNNKELIINETVPNRFSPKSPDKAHLNLHINSLELGDSAVYFCASSHGLKNTEAFFGQGTRLTVV.

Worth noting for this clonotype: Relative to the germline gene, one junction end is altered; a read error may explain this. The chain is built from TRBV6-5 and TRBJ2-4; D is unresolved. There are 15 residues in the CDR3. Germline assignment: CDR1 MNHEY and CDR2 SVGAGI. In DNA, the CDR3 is TGTGCCCGCAGCTTCTTGATACTAGCCAAAAACATTCAGTACTTC. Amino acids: CARSFLILAKNIQYF.

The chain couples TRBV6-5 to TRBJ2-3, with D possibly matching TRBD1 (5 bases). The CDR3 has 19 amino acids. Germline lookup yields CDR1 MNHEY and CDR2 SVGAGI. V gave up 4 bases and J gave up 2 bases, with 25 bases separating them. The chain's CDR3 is CASSSGHQRRAGPTDTQYF. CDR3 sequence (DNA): TGTGCCAGCAGTTCCGGCCACCAGAGAAGGGCAGGGCCCACAGATACGCAGTATTTT.

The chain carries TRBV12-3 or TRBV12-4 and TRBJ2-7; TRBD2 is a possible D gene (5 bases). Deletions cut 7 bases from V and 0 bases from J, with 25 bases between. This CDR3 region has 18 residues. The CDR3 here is CASTPRSSPSGDSYEQYF. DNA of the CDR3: TGTGCCAGCACTCCCCGGTCAAGTCCCTCCGGGGACTCCTACGAGCAGTACTTC.

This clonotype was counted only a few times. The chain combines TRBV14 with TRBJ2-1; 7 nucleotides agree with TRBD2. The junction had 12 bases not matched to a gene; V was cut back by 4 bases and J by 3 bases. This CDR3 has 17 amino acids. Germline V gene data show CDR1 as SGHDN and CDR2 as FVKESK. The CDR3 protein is CASSLPSTSFVYNEQFF. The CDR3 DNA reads TGTGCCAGCAGCCTACCTTCGACTAGCTTTGTCTACAATGAGCAGTTCTTC.

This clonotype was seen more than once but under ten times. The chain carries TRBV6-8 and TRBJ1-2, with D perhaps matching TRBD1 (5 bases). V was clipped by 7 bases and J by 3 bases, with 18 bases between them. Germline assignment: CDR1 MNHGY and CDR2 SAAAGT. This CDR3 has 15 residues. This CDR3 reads CASICEGRVDYGYTF. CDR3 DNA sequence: TGTGCCAGCATCTGTGAGGGGCGCGTCGACTATGGCTACACCTTC.

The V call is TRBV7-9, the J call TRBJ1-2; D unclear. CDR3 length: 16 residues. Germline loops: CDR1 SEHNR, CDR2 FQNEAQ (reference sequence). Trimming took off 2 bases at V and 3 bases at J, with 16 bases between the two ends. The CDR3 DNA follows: TGTGCCAGCAGCTTACCCCAAGCGGGTGGGGACTATGGCTACACCTTC. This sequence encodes CASSLPQAGGDYGYTF.

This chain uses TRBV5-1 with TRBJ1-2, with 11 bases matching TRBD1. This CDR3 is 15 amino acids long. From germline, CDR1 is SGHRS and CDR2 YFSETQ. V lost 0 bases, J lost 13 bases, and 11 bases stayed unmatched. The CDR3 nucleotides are TGCGCCAGCAGCTTGGACCGGGACAGGGGGGGCCTGGGCACCTTC. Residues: CASSLDRDRGGLGTF. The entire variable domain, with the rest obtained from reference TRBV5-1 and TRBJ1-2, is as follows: KAGVTQTPRYLIKTRGQQVTLSCSPISGHRSVSWYQQTPGQGLQFLFEYFSETQRNKGNFPGRFSGRQFSNSRSEMNVSTLELGDSALYLCASSLDRDRGGLGTFGSGTRLTVV.

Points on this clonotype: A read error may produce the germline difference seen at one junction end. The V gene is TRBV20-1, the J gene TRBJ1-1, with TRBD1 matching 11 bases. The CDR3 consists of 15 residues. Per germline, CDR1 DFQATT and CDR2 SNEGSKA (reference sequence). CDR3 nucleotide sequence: TGCAGTGCCAGAGAGTTCGGGACAGGGGGCACTGAAGCTTTCTTT. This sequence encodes CSAREFGTGGTEAFF.

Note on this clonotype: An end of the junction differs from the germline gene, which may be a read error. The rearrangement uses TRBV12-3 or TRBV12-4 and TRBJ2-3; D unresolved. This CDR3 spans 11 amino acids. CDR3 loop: CAGRHMDTQYF. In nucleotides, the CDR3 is TGTGCCGGCAGGCATATGGATACGCAGTATTTT.

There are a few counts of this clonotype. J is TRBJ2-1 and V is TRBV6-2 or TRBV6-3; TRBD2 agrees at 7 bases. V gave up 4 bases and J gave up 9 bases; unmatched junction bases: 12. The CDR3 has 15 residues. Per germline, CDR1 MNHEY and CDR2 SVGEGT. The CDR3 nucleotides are TGTGCCAGCAGTTCGCCGGGACTAAGGACATCTGAGCAGTTCTTC. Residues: CASSSPGLRTSEQFF.

The CDR3 region has the DNA TGCAGTGCTAGAGTGGAGTATAACTATGGCTACACCTTC. Its translation: CSARVEYNYGYTF. The J gene is TRBJ1-2, the V gene TRBV20-1; the D is unclear. Germline V CDR1 and CDR2: DFQATT, SNEGSKA (reference sequence). This CDR3 is 13 amino acids long. Trimming cost V 1 base and J 1 base, with 7 bases left between them.

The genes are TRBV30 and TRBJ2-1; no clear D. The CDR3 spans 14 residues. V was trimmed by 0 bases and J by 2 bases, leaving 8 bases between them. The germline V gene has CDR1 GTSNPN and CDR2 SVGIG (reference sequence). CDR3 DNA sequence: TGTGCCTGGAGTGTGGTGGGTACCTACAATGAGCAGTTCTTC. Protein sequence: CAWSVVGTYNEQFF.

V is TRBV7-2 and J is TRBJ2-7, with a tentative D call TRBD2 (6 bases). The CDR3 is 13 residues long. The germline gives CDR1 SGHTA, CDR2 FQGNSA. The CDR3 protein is CDSRDSPYNEQYF. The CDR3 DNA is TGTGATAGCCGGGACTCGCCTTACAATGAGCAGTACTTC.